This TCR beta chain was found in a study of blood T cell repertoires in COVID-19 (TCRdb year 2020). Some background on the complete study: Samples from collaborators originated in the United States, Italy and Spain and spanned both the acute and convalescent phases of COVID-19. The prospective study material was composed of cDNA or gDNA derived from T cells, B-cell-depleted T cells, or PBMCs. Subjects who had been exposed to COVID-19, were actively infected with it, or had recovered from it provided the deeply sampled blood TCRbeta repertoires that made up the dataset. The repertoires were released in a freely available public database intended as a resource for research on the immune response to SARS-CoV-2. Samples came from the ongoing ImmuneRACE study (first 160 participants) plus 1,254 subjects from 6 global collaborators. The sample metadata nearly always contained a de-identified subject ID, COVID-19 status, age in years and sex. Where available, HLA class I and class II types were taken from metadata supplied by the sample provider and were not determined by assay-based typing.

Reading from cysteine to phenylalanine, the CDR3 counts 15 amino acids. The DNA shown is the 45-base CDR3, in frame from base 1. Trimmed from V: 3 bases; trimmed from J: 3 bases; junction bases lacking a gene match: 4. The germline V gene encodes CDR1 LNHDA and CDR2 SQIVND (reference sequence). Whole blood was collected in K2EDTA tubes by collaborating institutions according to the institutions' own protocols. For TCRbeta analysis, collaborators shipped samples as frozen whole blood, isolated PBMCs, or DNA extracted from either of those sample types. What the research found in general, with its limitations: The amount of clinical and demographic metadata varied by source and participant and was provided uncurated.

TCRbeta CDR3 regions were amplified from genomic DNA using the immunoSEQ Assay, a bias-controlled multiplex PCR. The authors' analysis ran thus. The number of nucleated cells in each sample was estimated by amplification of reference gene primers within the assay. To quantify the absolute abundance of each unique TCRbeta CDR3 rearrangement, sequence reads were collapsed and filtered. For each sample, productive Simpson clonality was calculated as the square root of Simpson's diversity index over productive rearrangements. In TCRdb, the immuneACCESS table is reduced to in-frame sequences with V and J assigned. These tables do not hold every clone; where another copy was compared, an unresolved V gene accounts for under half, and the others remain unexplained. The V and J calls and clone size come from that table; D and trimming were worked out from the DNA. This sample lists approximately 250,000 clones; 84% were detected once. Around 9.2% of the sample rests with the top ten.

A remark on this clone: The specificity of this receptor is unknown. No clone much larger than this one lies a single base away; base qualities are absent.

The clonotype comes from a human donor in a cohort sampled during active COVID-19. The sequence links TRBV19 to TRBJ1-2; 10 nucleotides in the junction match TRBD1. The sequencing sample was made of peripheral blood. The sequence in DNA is TGTGCCAGTAGTATGGCCGGGACAGGGGACTATGGCTACACCTTC. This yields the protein CASSMAGTGDYGYTF.